The rows below give T cell receptor beta chains drawn from one sample of a study of shared clonotypes between healthy human individuals. Repertoires were generated with immunoSEQ multiplex PCR, while TCRdb's copy carries only in-frame clones and drops some. The sample gives 2 million to 2.5 million clones, under 95% of which show up once; around 0.4% is in the top ten. Input material: naive CD4+ T cells from PBMCs. All receptors come from a man between 18 and 35 years old in good health. Some clones in this sample may be carry-over from other donors' samples. Both conserved end residues are part of each CDR3. Each record gives: clone size, V gene, D gene, J gene, CDR3 protein, CDR3 DNA. D genes are given only for firm matches. Where a row states a size, it is once, few, many or the class of an expanded clone; other rows omit it.

>NA|TRBV7-9|NA|TRBJ2-1
CASSRNYEQFF
TGTGCCAGCAGCCGAAACTATGAGCAGTTCTTC
>NA|TRBV5-5|NA|TRBJ2-3
CATSRLITDTQYF
TGTGCCACCTCACGACTGATCACAGATACGCAGTATTTT
>NA|TRBV6-1|NA|TRBJ1-5
CASSRTLSDQPQHF
TGTGCCAGCAGTAGGACCCTAAGTGATCAGCCCCAGCATTTT
>NA|TRBV5-1|TRBD1|TRBJ2-3
CASSEGQGEGGTDTQYF
TGCGCCAGCAGCGAGGGACAGGGGGAAGGGGGCACAGATACGCAGTATTTT
>NA|TRBV5-1|NA|TRBJ1-2
CASSLNGGTNYGYTF
TGCGCCAGCAGCTTAAACGGGGGAACTAACTATGGCTACACCTTC
>NA|TRBV27|NA|TRBJ2-7
CASLREHGTTKGQYF
TGTGCCAGCCTCAGAGAACACGGGACAACCAAGGGGCAGTACTTC
>NA|TRBV28|NA|TRBJ2-1
CASSLDSNEQFF
TGTGCCAGCAGCCTGGACAGCAATGAGCAGTTCTTC
>NA|TRBV5-1|NA|TRBJ1-2
CASSLAGNYGYTF
TGCGCCAGCAGCTTGGCTGGGAACTATGGCTACACCTTC
>NA|TRBV9|NA|TRBJ2-1
CASSPTGLSYNEQFF
TGTGCCAGCAGCCCCACAGGGCTATCCTACAATGAGCAGTTCTTC
>once|TRBV5-1|NA|TRBJ2-1
CASSLTGIGGNEQFF
TGCGCCAGCAGCTTGACCGGAATTGGGGGCAATGAGCAGTTCTTC
>NA|TRBV4-2|NA|TRBJ2-7
CASSARMNEQYF
TGTGCCAGCAGCGCCCGGATGAACGAGCAGTACTTC
>NA|TRBV6-5|NA|TRBJ1-6
CASSYLDGPLHF
TGTGCCAGCAGTTACTTGGACGGACCCCTCCACTTT
>NA|TRBV6-5|NA|TRBJ1-5
CASSYGREIQPQHF
TGTGCCAGCAGTTACGGGCGAGAGATCCAGCCCCAGCATTTT
>NA|TRBV5-1|TRBD1|TRBJ2-7
CASSLAGQGAFGQYF
TGCGCCAGCAGCTTGGCGGGACAGGGGGCTTTCGGGCAGTACTTC
>NA|TRBV29-1|NA|TRBJ2-7
CSVEVWSLAEQYF
TGCAGCGTTGAAGTTTGGAGCCTCGCAGAGCAGTACTTC
>NA|TRBV4-1|TRBD2|TRBJ2-7
CASSQAGGPREQYF
TGCGCCAGCAGCCAAGCGGGAGGGCCCCGCGAGCAGTACTTC
>NA|TRBV6-1|NA|TRBJ2-5
CASTGEETQYF
TGTGCCAGCACGGGGGAGGAGACCCAGTACTTC
>NA|TRBV28|NA|TRBJ2-7
CASSADPPVTSWGHEQYF
TGTGCCAGCAGTGCTGACCCCCCTGTTACCTCCTGGGGGCACGAGCAGTACTTC
>NA|TRBV28|TRBD1|TRBJ1-1
CASGVRTGGRSEAFF
TGTGCCAGCGGGGTTCGGACAGGGGGACGAAGTGAAGCTTTCTTT
>NA|TRBV19|NA|TRBJ2-2
CASSIGTVNTGELFF
TGTGCCAGTAGTATAGGGACAGTGAACACCGGGGAGCTGTTTTTT
>NA|TRBV6-5|NA|TRBJ2-5
CASSYQGISPETQYF
TGTGCCAGCAGTTACCAGGGGATCTCGCCAGAGACCCAGTACTTC